This T cell receptor beta chain was identified in a study of sequential checkpoint blockade in melanoma. Across the study: Randomization was 1:1 between first-line nivolumab→ipilimumab and ipilimumab→nivolumab. Each arm's sequence ended with maintenance nivolumab.

Assay used: immunoSEQ multiplex PCR; TCRdb lists only in-frame clones, some missing. Of 25,000 to 35,000 clones listed, 75% to 85% are singletons. Treatment noted: randomized to nivolumab then ipilimumab (arm A) or the reverse (arm B). Patients had received no earlier DNA-damaging chemotherapy. Sorted cells were live CD3+CD8+, lacking CD19 and CD56, from PBMCs. The table lists this clone with a count of one. The TCR originated in a human donor with melanoma. Sequenced material: CD8+ T cells sorted from blood (inferred from file names), taken from a patient given nivolumab and ipilimumab in sequence.

The CDR3 region has the DNA TGTGCCAGCAGCTACCTACAGGGGATGAAGCATGAGCAGTTCTTC. It yields the protein CASSYLQGMKHEQFF. This sequence joins TRBV5-4 and TRBJ2-1; 7 nucleotides agree with TRBD1. The CDR3 is 15 residues long. Germline CDR1 is SGHNT and CDR2 is YYREEE (reference sequence). J lost 8 bases, V lost 3 bases, and 11 bases had no gene match.